This T cell receptor (beta chain) stems from a study of T-cell reconstitution after alpha-beta-depleted transplantation in children. A few counts support this clonotype. Trimming cost V 3 bases and J 5 bases; bases outside gene matches: 6. This CDR3 is 15 amino acids long. The germline CDR1 and CDR2 sequences are LGHDT and YNNKEL (reference sequence). Preparation of the TCRbeta library involved a method that used unique molecular identifiers. TCRdb used MiXCR to reprocess the PCR reads, holding one entry per CDR3 protein. The table shows some 490,000 distinct CDR3 sequences, with roughly an eighth occurring only once.

The TCR originated in a human donor who donated a stem cell graft to a child with combined immunodeficiency. The rearrangement joins TRBV3-1 to TRBJ2-3; 9 nucleotides align to TRBD2. The material was PBMCs from the stem cell graft donor, obtained from the stem cell graft. This chain's CDR3 is CASSQRGGRGDTQYF. CDR3 nucleotide sequence: TGTGCCAGCAGCCAGCGGGGGGGCCGAGGAGATACGCAGTATTTT.